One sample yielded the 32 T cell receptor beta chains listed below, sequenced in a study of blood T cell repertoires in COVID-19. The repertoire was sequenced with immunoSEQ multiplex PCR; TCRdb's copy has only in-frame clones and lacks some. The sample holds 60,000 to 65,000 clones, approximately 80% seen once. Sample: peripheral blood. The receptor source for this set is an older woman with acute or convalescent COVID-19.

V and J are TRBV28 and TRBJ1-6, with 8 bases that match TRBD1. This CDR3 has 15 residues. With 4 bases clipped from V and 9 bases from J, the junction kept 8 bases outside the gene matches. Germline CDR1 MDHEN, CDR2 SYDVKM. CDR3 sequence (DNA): TGTGCCAGCAGTTCCTCGGACAGGGTCGTTTCACCCCTCCACTTT. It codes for CASSSSDRVVSPLHF.

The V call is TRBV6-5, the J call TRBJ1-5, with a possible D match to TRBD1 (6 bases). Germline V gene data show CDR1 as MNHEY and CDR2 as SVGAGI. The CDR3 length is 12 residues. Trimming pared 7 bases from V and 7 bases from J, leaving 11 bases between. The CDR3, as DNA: TGTGCCAGCACACAGGGCTACCAGCCCCAGCATTTT. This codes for CASTQGYQPQHF.

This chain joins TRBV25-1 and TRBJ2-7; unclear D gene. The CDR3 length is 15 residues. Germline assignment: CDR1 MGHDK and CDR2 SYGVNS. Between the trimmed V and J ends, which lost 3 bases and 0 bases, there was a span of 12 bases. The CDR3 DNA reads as TGTGCCAGCAGTGACGCAGGTTCGAGCTCCTACGAGCAGTACTTC. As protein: CASSDAGSSSYEQYF.

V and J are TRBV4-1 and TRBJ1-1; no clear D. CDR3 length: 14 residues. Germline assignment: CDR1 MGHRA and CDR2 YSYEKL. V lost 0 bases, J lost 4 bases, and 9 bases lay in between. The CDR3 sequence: CASSQEGIGTEAFF. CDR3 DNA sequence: TGCGCCAGCAGCCAAGAGGGCATCGGCACTGAAGCTTTCTTT.

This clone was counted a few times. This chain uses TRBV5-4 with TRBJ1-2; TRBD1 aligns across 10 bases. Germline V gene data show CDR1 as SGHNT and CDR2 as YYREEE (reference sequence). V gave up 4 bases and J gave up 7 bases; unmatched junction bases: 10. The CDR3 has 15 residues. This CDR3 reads CASSPGGTGVVGYTF. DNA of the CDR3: TGTGCCAGCAGCCCGGGTGGGACAGGGGTCGTTGGCTACACCTTC.

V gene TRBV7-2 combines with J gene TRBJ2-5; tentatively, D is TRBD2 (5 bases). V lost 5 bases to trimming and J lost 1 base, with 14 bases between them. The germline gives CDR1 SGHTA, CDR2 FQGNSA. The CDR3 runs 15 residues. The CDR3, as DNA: TGTGCCAGCAGCCAGGACTCCCACCCCCAAGAGACCCAGTACTTC. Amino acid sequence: CASSQDSHPQETQYF.

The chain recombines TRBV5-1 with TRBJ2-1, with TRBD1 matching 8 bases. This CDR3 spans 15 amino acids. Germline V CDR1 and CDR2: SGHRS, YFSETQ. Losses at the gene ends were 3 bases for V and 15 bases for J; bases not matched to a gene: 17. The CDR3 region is CASSSQTIGTGPLFF. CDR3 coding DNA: TGCGCCAGCAGCTCCCAAACTATTGGGACAGGACCTCTGTTCTTC.

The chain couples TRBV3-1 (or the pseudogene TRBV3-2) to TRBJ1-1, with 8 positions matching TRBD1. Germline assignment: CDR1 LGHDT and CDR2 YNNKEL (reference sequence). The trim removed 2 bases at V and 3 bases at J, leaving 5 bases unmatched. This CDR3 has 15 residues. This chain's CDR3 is CASSQFPTGDTEAFF. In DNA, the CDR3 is TGTGCCAGCAGCCAATTCCCGACAGGGGACACTGAAGCTTTCTTT.

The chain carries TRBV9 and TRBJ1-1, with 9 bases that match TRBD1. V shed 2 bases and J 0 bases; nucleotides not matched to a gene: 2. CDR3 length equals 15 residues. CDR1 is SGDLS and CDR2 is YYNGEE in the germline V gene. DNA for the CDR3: TGTGCCAGCAGCGTGGGGACAGGGATGAACACTGAAGCTTTCTTT. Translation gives CASSVGTGMNTEAFF.

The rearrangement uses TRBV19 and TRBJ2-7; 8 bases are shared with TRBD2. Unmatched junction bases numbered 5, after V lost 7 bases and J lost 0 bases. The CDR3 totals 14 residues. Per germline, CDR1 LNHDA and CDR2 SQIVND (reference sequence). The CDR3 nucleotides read TGTGCCAGTAAGGTCGCGGGGGGCTCCTACGAGCAGTACTTC. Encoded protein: CASKVAGGSYEQYF.

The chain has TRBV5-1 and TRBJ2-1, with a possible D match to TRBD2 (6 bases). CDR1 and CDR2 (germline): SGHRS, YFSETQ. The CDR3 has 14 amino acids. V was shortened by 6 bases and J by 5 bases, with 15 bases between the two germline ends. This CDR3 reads CASNGWGVHNEQFF. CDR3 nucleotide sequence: TGCGCCAGCAACGGGTGGGGGGTCCACAATGAGCAGTTCTTC.

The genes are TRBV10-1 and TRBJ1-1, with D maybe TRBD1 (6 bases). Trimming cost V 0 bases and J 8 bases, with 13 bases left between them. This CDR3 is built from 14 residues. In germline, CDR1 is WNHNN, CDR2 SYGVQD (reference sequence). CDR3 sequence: CASSESLGAAEAFF. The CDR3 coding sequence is TGCGCCAGCAGTGAGTCGCTGGGGGCGGCCGAAGCTTTCTTT.

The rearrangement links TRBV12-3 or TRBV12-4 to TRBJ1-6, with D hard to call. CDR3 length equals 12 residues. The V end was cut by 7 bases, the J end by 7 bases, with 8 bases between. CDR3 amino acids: CASITGNSPLHF. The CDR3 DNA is TGTGCCAGCATTACCGGGAATTCACCCCTCCACTTT.

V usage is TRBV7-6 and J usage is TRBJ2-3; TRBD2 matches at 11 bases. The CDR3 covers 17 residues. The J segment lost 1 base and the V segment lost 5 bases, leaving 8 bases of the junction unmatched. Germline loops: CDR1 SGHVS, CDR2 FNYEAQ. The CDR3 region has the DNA TGTGCCAGCAGCCTTTCCTCGACTAGCGGGGGCACAGATACGCAGTATTTT. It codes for CASSLSSTSGGTDTQYF.

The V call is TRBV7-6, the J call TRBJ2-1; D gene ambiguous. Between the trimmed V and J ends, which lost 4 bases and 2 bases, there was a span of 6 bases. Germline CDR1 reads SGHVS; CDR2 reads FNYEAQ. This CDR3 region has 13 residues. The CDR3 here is CASSSQTYNEQFF. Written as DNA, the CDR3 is TGTGCCAGCAGCTCCCAAACCTACAATGAGCAGTTCTTC.

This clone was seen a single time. CDR3 in amino acids: CASGSLRGYGYTF. The CDR3 bases are TGTGCCAGCGGAAGTTTAAGAGGCTATGGCTACACCTTC. This sequence joins TRBV9 and TRBJ1-2; D is ambiguous. Trimming stripped 7 bases from V and 4 bases from J, with 14 bases between. The CDR3 consists of 13 residues. The germline gives CDR1 SGDLS, CDR2 YYNGEE.

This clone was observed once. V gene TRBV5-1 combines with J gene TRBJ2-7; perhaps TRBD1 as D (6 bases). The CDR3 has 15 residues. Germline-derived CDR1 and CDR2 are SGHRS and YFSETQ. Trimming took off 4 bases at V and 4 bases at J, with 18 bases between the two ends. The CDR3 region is CASSATQGSQYEQYF. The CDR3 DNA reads TGCGCCAGCAGCGCCACCCAGGGGTCCCAGTACGAGCAGTACTTC.

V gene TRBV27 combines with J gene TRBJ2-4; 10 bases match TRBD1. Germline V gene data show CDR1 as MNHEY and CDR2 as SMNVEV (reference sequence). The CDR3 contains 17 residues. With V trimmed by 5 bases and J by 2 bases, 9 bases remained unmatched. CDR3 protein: CASSEKRQGASKNIQYF. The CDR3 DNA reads TGTGCCAGCAGTGAAAAAAGACAGGGGGCTTCCAAAAACATTCAGTACTTC.

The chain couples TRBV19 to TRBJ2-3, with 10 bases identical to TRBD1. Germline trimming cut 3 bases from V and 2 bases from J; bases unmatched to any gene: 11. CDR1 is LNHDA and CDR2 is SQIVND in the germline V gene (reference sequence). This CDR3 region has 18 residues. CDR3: CASSIRGQGTTYTDTQYF. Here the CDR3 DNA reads TGTGCCAGTAGTATTCGGGGACAGGGGACCACTTACACAGATACGCAGTATTTT.

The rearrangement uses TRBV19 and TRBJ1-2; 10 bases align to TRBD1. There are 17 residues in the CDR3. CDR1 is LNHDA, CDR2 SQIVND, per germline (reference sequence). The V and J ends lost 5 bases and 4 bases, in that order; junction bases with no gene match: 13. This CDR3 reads CASSQRRTGGSTYGYTF. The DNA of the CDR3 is TGTGCCAGTAGTCAGCGACGGACAGGGGGGTCTACCTATGGCTACACCTTC. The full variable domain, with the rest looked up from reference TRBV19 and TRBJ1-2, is DGGITQSPKYLFRKEGQNVTLSCEQNLNHDAMYWYRQDPGQGLRLIYYSQIVNDFQKGDIAEGYSVSREKKESFPLTVTSAQKNPTAFYLCASSQRRTGGSTYGYTFGSGTRLTVV.

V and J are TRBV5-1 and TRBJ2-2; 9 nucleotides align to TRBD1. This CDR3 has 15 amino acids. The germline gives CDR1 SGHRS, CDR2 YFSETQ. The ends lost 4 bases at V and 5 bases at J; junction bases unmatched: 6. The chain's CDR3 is CASSAGQGGTGELFF. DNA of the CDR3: TGCGCCAGCAGCGCGGGACAGGGCGGGACCGGGGAGCTGTTTTTT.

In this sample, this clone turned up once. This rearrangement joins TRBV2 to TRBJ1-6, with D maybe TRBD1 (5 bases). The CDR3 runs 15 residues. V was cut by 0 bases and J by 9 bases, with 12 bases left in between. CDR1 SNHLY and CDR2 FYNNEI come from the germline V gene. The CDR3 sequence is CASSEARGGFSPLHF. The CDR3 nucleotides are TGTGCCAGCAGTGAAGCCCGGGGGGGTTTTTCACCCCTCCACTTT.

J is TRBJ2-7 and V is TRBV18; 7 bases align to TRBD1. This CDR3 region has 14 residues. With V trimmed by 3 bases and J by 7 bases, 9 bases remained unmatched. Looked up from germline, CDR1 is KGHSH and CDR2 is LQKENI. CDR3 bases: TGTGCCAGCTCACCTCCGGGCCAGGACAGGGAGCAGTACTTC. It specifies CASSPPGQDREQYF.

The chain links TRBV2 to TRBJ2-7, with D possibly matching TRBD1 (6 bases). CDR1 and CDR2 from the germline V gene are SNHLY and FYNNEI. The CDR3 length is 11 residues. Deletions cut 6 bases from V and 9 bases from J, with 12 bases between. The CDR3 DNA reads TGTGCCAGCAGCCGACAGGTAGCGCAGTACTTC. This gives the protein CASSRQVAQYF. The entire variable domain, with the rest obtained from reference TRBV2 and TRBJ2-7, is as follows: EPEVTQTPSHQVTQMGQEVILRCVPISNHLYFYWYRQILGQKVEFLVSFYNNEISEKSEIFDDQFSVERPDGSNFTLKIRSTKLEDSAMYFCASSRQVAQYFGPGTRLTVT.

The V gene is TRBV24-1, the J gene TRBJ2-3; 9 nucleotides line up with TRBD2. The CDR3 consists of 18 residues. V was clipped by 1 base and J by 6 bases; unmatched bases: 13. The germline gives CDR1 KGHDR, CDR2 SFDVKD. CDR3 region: CATSDFTTASGVPDTQYF. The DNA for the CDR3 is TGTGCCACCAGTGATTTCACTACGGCTAGCGGGGTCCCGGATACGCAGTATTTT.

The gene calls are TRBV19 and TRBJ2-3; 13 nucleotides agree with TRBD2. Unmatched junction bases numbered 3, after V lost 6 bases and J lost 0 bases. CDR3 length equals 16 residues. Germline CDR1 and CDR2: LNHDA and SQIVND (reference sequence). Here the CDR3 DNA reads TGTGCCAGTAGAGGACTAGCGGGGGCCAGCACAGATACGCAGTATTTT. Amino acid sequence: CASRGLAGASTDTQYF.

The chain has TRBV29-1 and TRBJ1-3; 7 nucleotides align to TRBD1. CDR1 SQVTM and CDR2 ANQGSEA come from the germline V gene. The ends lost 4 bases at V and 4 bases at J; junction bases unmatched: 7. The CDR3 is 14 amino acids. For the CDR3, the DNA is TGCAGCGTTGGGGAGACAGGGCGGGGAAACACCATATATTTT. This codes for CSVGETGRGNTIYF. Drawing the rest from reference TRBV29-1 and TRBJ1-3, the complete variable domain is SAVISQKPSRDICQRGTSLTIQCQVDSQVTMMFWYRQQPGQSLTLIATANQGSEATYESGFVIDKFPISRPNLTFSTLTVSNMSPEDSSIYLCSVGETGRGNTIYFGEGSWLTVV.

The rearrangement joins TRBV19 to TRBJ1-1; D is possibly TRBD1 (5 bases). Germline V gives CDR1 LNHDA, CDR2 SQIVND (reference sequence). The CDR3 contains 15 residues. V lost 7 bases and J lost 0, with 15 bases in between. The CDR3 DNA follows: TGTGCCAGTACCCTAGACAGTGCACTGAACACTGAAGCTTTCTTT. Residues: CASTLDSALNTEAFF.

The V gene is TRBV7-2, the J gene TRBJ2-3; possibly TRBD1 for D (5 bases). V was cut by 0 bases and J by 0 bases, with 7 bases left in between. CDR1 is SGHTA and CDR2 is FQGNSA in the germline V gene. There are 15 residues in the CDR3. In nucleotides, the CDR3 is TGTGCCAGCAGCTTAGCGGGGCGGAGCACAGATACGCAGTATTTT. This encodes CASSLAGRSTDTQYF.

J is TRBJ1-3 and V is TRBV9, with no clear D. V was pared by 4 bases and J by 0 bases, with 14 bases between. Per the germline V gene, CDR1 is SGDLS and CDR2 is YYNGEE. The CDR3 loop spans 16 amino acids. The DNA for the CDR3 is TGTGCCAGCAGCCCAGACCCCCGGGGCTCTGGAAACACCATATATTTT. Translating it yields CASSPDPRGSGNTIYF.

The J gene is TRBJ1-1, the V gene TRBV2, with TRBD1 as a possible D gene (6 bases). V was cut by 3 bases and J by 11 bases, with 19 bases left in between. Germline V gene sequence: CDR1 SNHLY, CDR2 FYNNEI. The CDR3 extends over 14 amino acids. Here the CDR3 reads CASSDVGAGDGAFF. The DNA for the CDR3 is TGTGCCAGCAGTGACGTTGGGGCAGGGGACGGGGCTTTCTTT.

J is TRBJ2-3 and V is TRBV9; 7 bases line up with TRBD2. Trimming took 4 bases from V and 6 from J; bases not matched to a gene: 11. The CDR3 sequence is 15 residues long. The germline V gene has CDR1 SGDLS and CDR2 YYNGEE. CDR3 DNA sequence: TGTGCCAGCAGCACACGGGACTATTCTCTGGATACGCAGTATTTT. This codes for CASSTRDYSLDTQYF. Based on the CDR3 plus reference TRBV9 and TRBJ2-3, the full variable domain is DSGVTQTPKHLITATGQRVTLRCSPRSGDLSVYWYQQSLDQGLQFLIQYYNGEERAKGNILERFSAQQFPDLHSELNLSSLELGDSALYFCASSTRDYSLDTQYFGPGTRLTVL.